This TCR beta chain was captured in a study of shared clonotypes between healthy human individuals. The ends lost 3 bases at V and 5 bases at J; junction bases unmatched: 9. Germline CDR1 reads LNHDA; CDR2 reads SQIVND (reference sequence). The CDR3 sequence is 15 residues long. Study-level points and caveats: Rarefaction gave evidence that sorted-subset sequencing remained incomplete despite large depth. Among non-shared clonotypes, generation probabilities were lower than among those shared by all four donors.

Memory CD4+ cells were the fraction left after CD45RA+ naive selection. Libraries were prepared by immunoSEQ multiplex PCR; TCRdb keeps only in-frame clonotypes and omits some of them. The sample holds under 1,100,000 clones, around 74% seen once. Of note for this clone: Its antigen is undetermined.

Sequenced: memory CD4+ T cells sorted from blood. This sample's subset: CD45RA-negative fraction. This sequence was found in a man aged 18 to 29 in good health. The chain employs TRBV19 and TRBJ2-7; 8 bases agree with TRBD1. CDR3 residues: CASSIQRQGSDEQYF. The CDR3 bases are TGTGCCAGTAGTATTCAGCGACAGGGGAGCGACGAGCAGTACTTC.